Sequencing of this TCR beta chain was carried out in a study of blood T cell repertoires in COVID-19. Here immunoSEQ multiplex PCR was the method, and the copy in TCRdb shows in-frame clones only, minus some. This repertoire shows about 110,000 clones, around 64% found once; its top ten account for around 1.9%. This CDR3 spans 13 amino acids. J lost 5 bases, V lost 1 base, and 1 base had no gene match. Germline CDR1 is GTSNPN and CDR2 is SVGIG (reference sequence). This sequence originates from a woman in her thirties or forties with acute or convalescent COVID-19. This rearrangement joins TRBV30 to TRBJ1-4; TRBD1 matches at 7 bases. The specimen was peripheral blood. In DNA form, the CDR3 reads TGTGCCTGGAGTGAGGGGGCAAATGAAAAACTGTTTTTT. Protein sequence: CAWSEGANEKLFF.